A single sample gave rise to the 24 T cell receptor beta chains below, sequenced in a study of CD8+CD57+ T cells in acquired aplastic anemia (dated by TCRdb to about 2018). Sequencing instrument: Illumina HiSeq 2000. Genomic DNA served as template for TCR beta VDJ combination and CDR3 sequence profiling. TCRdb reprocessing: public reads trimmed at Q25 with fastp, clones called with MiXCR, in-frame beta chains kept. Rows with a matching CDR3 protein are joined into one entry that keeps the most common DNA and genes. The sample includes hundreds of thousands of distinct CDR3 sequences, with 65% to 80% observed a single time. The top ten clonotypes cover 4% of the sample. Sequencing was done on a sample of sorted CD4+, CD8+, or CD8+CD57+ T cells (not recorded which) from PBMCs. The source is a human donor in good health, serving as a control.

This clonotype has more than one count but fewer than ten. The V and J genes are TRBV2 and TRBJ1-5, with D possibly matching TRBD1 (5 bases). V shed 6 bases and J shed 6 bases, with 15 bases lying between them. The CDR3 is 14 residues long. Germline-derived CDR1 and CDR2 are SNHLY and FYNNEI. CDR3 in amino acids: CASSSGRRIQPQHF. The CDR3 nucleotides are TGTGCCAGCAGCTCGGGACGGCGAATTCAGCCCCAGCATTTT.

V usage is TRBV7-2 and J usage is TRBJ2-3; TRBD2 matches 10 bases. This CDR3 has 18 amino acids. The germline gives CDR1 SGHTA, CDR2 FQGNSA. The J segment lost 0 bases and the V segment lost 1 base, leaving 7 bases of the junction unmatched. As DNA, the CDR3 is TGTGCCAGCAGCTTAGGTCTTCTAGCGGGGGCTAGCACAGATACGCAGTATTTT. The encoded protein is CASSLGLLAGASTDTQYF. Full variable domain (missing parts from reference TRBV7-2 and TRBJ2-3): GAGVSQSPSNKVTEKGKDVELRCDPISGHTALYWYRQSLGQGLEFLIYFQGNSAPDKSGLPSDRFSAERTGGSVSTLTIQRTQQEDSAVYLCASSLGLLAGASTDTQYFGPGTRLTVL.

This clonotype was counted only a few times. The chain combines TRBV19 with TRBJ2-7; TRBD1 aligns across 8 bases. The CDR3 consists of 14 residues. Losses at the gene ends were 6 bases for V and 6 bases for J; bases not matched to a gene: 10. Germline assignment: CDR1 LNHDA and CDR2 SQIVND (reference sequence). In DNA, the CDR3 is TGTGCCAGTAGCCACCACCTTGACAGGGGCGAGCAGTACTTC. As protein: CASSHHLDRGEQYF.

This clonotype has a count of ten or more. V usage is TRBV7-2 and J usage is TRBJ2-7, with D hard to call. Trimming removed 1 base from V and 6 bases from J, with 10 bases in between. The V gene's germline CDR1 is SGHTA and CDR2 FQGNSA. This CDR3 has 13 amino acids. The CDR3 region is CASSLGGRGEQYF. In DNA form, the CDR3 reads TGTGCCAGCAGCTTAGGAGGACGTGGCGAGCAGTACTTC. Variable domain in full (rest from reference TRBV7-2 and TRBJ2-7): GAGVSQSPSNKVTEKGKDVELRCDPISGHTALYWYRQSLGQGLEFLIYFQGNSAPDKSGLPSDRFSAERTGGSVSTLTIQRTQQEDSAVYLCASSLGGRGEQYFGPGTRLTVT.

To note about this clonotype: One end of the junction is discordant with germline, which a read error may explain. The genes are TRBV9 and TRBJ1-6; no definite D call. The CDR3 length is 15 residues. Germline V gene sequence: CDR1 SGDLS, CDR2 YYNGEE. The CDR3 region has the DNA TGTGCCAGCAGGGCAGAGAATTTCAAAAATTCGCCCCTCCACTTT. Its protein product is CASRAENFKNSPLHF.

This clonotype occurred many times. The CDR3: CATRVLRDAYGYTF. The CDR3 region has the DNA TGTGCCACCAGGGTCCTGAGGGACGCCTATGGCTACACCTTC. The chain has TRBV27 and TRBJ1-2, with TRBD1 as a possible D gene (5 bases). Between the trimmed V and J ends, which lost 10 bases and 4 bases, there was a span of 19 bases. Germline assignment: CDR1 MNHEY and CDR2 SMNVEV (reference sequence). This CDR3 region has 14 residues.

As regards this clonotype: Being one base from a much bigger clone, this may be a read error. V is TRBV6-2 or TRBV6-3 and J is TRBJ2-3; D unclear. Germline V gene sequence: CDR1 MNHEY, CDR2 SVGEGT. This CDR3 contains 11 residues. CDR3 region: CASSRSDTRYF. As DNA, the CDR3 is TGTGCCAGCAGTCGATCAGATACGCGGTATTTT.

Remarks on this clonotype: A read error is possible here, since a much larger clone lies one base away. The rearrangement uses TRBV12-3 or TRBV12-4 and TRBJ2-1; 8 bases align to TRBD2. The CDR3 sequence is 15 residues long. V gave up 6 bases and J gave up 6 bases; unmatched junction bases: 10. CDR3 in amino acids: CASSRTGTSFNEQFF. In DNA, the CDR3 is TGTGCCAGCAGCAGAACCGGGACTAGTTTCAATGAGCAGTTCTTC.

This clonotype has ten or more counts. V and J are TRBV3-2 and TRBJ1-1; the table gives TRBD1 as D, unverified against the DNA. TRBV3-2 is a pseudogene locus. The CDR3 is made up of 16 amino acids. CDR3 nucleotides: TGTGCCAGCAGCGTACGGACAGGGGTTGGGGACACTGAAGCTTTCTTT. Its protein is CASSVRTGVGDTEAFF.

In this sample, this clonotype turned up a few times. V is TRBV9 and J is TRBJ1-2, with 10 bases aligning to TRBD1. The CDR3 has 13 amino acids. V lost 0 bases, J lost 7 bases, and 0 bases stayed unmatched. Germline assignment: CDR1 SGDLS and CDR2 YYNGEE. The CDR3 is CASSVGQGAGYTF. DNA of the CDR3: TGTGCCAGCAGCGTAGGACAGGGGGCTGGCTACACCTTC.

With respect to this clonotype: A junction end diverges from the germline sequence, so it may reflect a read error. The chain is built from TRBV7-2 and TRBJ1-1; tentative D call: TRBD1 (5 bases). Germline V gene data show CDR1 as SGHTA and CDR2 as FQGNSA. This CDR3 is 15 amino acids long. The CDR3 DNA follows: TGTGCCAGCTCCTACGGGGGGACTAGCGGGCACAAAGCGTTCTTT. This sequence encodes CASSYGGTSGHKAFF.

This clonotype was seen just once. The chain is built from TRBV6-5 and TRBJ2-7; possibly TRBD2 for D (6 bases). The CDR3 consists of 13 residues. The V end lost 2 bases, the J end lost 3 bases, and 8 bases lay between the germline ends. Per the germline V gene, CDR1 is MNHEY and CDR2 is SVGAGI. As DNA, the CDR3 is TGTGCCAGCAGTTACGACGGGAGCTACGAGCAGTACTTC. The encoded protein is CASSYDGSYEQYF.

The chain recombines TRBV5-5 with TRBJ1-1; D is unclear. Trimming cost V 7 bases and J 3 bases, with 13 bases left between them. The length of the CDR3 is 13 residues. CDR1 SGHKS and CDR2 YYEKEE come from the germline V gene (reference sequence). Here the CDR3 DNA reads TGTGCCAGCTTCAGACCGCAGGACACTGAAGCTTTCTTT. It encodes CASFRPQDTEAFF.

The table lists this clonotype with many counts. The CDR3 here is CASKQGDSPLHF. CDR3 bases: TGCGCCAGCAAACAGGGTGATTCACCCCTCCACTTT. The chain carries TRBV5-1 and TRBJ1-6; D is perhaps TRBD1 (6 bases). Per the germline V gene, CDR1 is SGHRS and CDR2 is YFSETQ. CDR3 length: 12 residues. With 6 bases removed from V and 8 bases from J, the gap between germline ends came to 9 bases.

The chain uses TRBV5-6 and TRBJ2-7; TRBD1 aligns across 9 bases. The germline V gene encodes CDR1 SGHDT and CDR2 YYEEEE. The CDR3 runs 16 residues. V was clipped by 2 bases and J by 2 bases; unmatched bases: 8. CDR3 protein: CASSFRDRTGAYEQYF. For the CDR3, the DNA is TGTGCCAGCAGCTTTCGGGACAGGACAGGGGCCTACGAGCAGTACTTC.

This clonotype was counted many times. The V gene is TRBV25-1, the J gene TRBJ1-5, with no clear D. Looked up from germline, CDR1 is MGHDK and CDR2 is SYGVNS. V lost 7 bases, J lost 3 bases, and 13 bases lay in between. The length of the CDR3 is 14 residues. CDR3: CASIMSSFNQPQHF. CDR3 DNA: TGTGCCAGCATCATGTCCAGCTTCAATCAGCCCCAGCATTTT.

As regards this clonotype: A read error may produce the germline difference seen at one junction end. The chain uses TRBV7-2 and TRBJ1-2; D perhaps matches TRBD1 (5 bases). CDR3 size: 14 residues. Germline assignment: CDR1 SGHTA and CDR2 FQGNSA. CDR3 DNA sequence: TGCGCCAGCAGCCCAGGGACCTGGGATTATGACTACACCTTC. Translated: CASSPGTWDYDYTF.

V and J are TRBV7-2 and TRBJ2-7; TRBD1 aligns across 8 bases. Losses at the gene ends were 6 bases for V and 6 bases for J; bases not matched to a gene: 7. The CDR3 spans 13 residues. Germline-derived CDR1 and CDR2 are SGHTA and FQGNSA. The chain's CDR3 is CASSGQGVSEQYF. In nucleotides, the CDR3 is TGTGCCAGCAGTGGACAGGGTGTTTCCGAGCAGTACTTC. Full variable domain (rest looked up from reference TRBV7-2 and TRBJ2-7): GAGVSQSPSNKVTEKGKDVELRCDPISGHTALYWYRQSLGQGLEFLIYFQGNSAPDKSGLPSDRFSAERTGGSVSTLTIQRTQQEDSAVYLCASSGQGVSEQYFGPGTRLTVT.

A word on this clonotype: Being one base from a much bigger clone, this may be a read error. The chain links TRBV4-3 to TRBJ1-4; D is undetermined. CDR1 and CDR2 (germline): LGHNA, YSLEER. This CDR3 has 18 residues. CDR3 nucleotide sequence: TGCGCCAGCGGCCAAGTAATTAGTGCGGTACAGTTAAATGAAAAACTGTTTTTT. Its protein is CASGQVISAVQLNEKLFF.

On this clonotype itself: The CDR3 end shows no conserved phenylalanine or tryptophan, and so a read error is likely. The limits of the CDR3 on the DNA are not certain, so only TCRdb's listed CDR3 is given. The genes are TRBV2 and TRBJ2-7. From its first to its last residue, the CDR3 has 12 amino acids. Per germline, CDR1 SNHLY and CDR2 FYNNEI. CDR3 residues: CASSGRLVEKYI.

Points on this clonotype: A read error may produce the germline difference seen at one junction end. This rearrangement joins TRBV7-2 to TRBJ2-1; the match to TRBD2 covers 8 bases. In germline, CDR1 is SGHTA, CDR2 FQGNSA. This CDR3 contains 14 residues. CDR3 sequence reads: CASSQVVAGNYEQF. DNA of the CDR3: TGCGCTAGCAGCCAAGTGGTAGCGGGGAACTACGAGCAGTTC. Looking up the rest from reference TRBV7-2 and TRBJ2-1 gives the full variable domain: GAGVSQSPSNKVTEKGKDVELRCDPISGHTALYWYRQSLGQGLEFLIYFQGNSAPDKSGLPSDRFSAERTGGSVSTLTIQRTQQEDSAVYLCASSQVVAGNYEQFGPGTRLTVL.

This clonotype was detected only once. The V call is TRBV25-1, the J call TRBJ2-7; no clear D gene. Germline CDR1 reads MGHDK; CDR2 reads SYGVNS. Trimming cost V 7 bases and J 6 bases, with 16 bases left between them. This CDR3 is 13 amino acids long. The CDR3 loop is CASTPFEQSEQYF. Written as DNA, the CDR3 is TGTGCCAGCACCCCTTTTGAACAGTCCGAGCAGTACTTC.

With respect to this clonotype: Its ends do not fully match the called genes, so a read error is possible. The J gene is TRBJ2-2, the V gene TRBV20-1; D tentatively reads TRBD1 or TRBD2 (5 bases each). CDR1 and CDR2 (germline): DFQATT, SNEGSKA (reference sequence). The CDR3 runs to 15 residues. This CDR3 is CSASLGPGHAGELFF. The CDR3 DNA sequence: TGCAGCGCTAGCTTGGGACCGGGGCACGCCGGGGAGCTGTTTTTT.

Of note for this clonotype: A read error is possible here, since a much larger clone lies one base away. The rearrangement links TRBV7-6 to TRBJ2-3; perhaps TRBD2 as D (5 bases). The germline gives CDR1 SGHVS, CDR2 FNYEAQ. V was shortened by 1 base and J by 2 bases, with 19 bases between the two germline ends. This CDR3 has 18 residues. The CDR3 region has the DNA TGTGCCAGCAGCTTAGGTGCGGGCAGTGAAGGACTCACAGATACGCAGTATTTT. Translating gives CASSLGAGSEGLTDTQYF.